This entry lists 6 T cell receptor beta chains sequenced from one sample in a study of blood T cell repertoires in COVID-19. Assay used: immunoSEQ multiplex PCR; TCRdb lists only in-frame clones, some missing. The sample carries 150,000 to 200,000 clones, 65% to 80% recorded once. Material for sequencing was peripheral blood. The receptors here all came from a man aged 45 to 65 who had recovered from COVID-19.

The chain uses TRBV10-1 and TRBJ2-2, with 7 bases that match TRBD2. The CDR3 runs to 21 residues. Germline V gene sequence: CDR1 WNHNN, CDR2 SYGVQD (reference sequence). Trimming removed 1 base from V and 3 bases from J; junction bases left unmatched: 20. CDR3 protein: CASSELGRVGREDLDTGELFF. The CDR3 coding sequence is TGCGCCAGCAGTGAGTTGGGGAGGGTGGGCAGAGAAGATTTGGACACCGGGGAGCTGTTTTTT.

The V gene is TRBV14, the J gene TRBJ2-7, with 8 bases lining up with TRBD1. The germline gives CDR1 SGHDN, CDR2 FVKESK. This CDR3 spans 17 amino acids. V was pared by 5 bases and J by 3 bases, with 15 bases of the junction left unmatched. The DNA of the CDR3 is TGTGCCAGCAGCGTCCATGCTCTCGGACAGGGTCACTACGAGCAGTACTTC. Amino acid sequence: CASSVHALGQGHYEQYF. Full variable domain (remainder filled in from reference TRBV14 and TRBJ2-7): EAGVTQFPSHSVIEKGQTVTLRCDPISGHDNLYWYRRVMGKEIKFLLHFVKESKQDESGMPNNRFLAERTGGTYSTLKVQPAELEDSGVYFCASSVHALGQGHYEQYFGPGTRLTVT.

The chain couples TRBV7-3 to TRBJ2-7; TRBD2 agrees at 7 bases. CDR3 length: 16 residues. The V segment lost 5 bases and the J segment 2 bases; nucleotides outside the gene matches: 12. CDR1 and CDR2 (germline): SGHTA, FQGTGA. The CDR3 bases are TGTGCCAGCAGCCCCGGAGGAGGCGGGAGCCCCTACGAGCAGTACTTC. Its protein product is CASSPGGGGSPYEQYF.

The CDR3, as DNA: TGTGCCAGTAGGCTGGGTGGGACACAGTACTATGGCTACACCTTC. It codes for CASRLGGTQYYGYTF. The J gene is TRBJ1-2, the V gene TRBV19; weak D call: TRBD1 (6 bases). V lost 6 bases, J lost 3 bases, and 17 bases lay in between. This CDR3 comprises 15 residues. CDR1 and CDR2 (germline): LNHDA, SQIVND (reference sequence).

The chain carries TRBV28 and TRBJ2-7; 8 bases are shared with TRBD1. The CDR3 loop spans 15 amino acids. Trimming cost V 0 bases and J 5 bases; bases outside gene matches: 6. From germline, CDR1 is MDHEN and CDR2 SYDVKM. The DNA for the CDR3 is TGTGCCAGCAGTTTATGGGCAGGGGGCCGCCACGAGCAGTACTTC. Translation: CASSLWAGGRHEQYF.

This chain joins TRBV27 and TRBJ2-7; D is unclear. The CDR3 loop spans 15 amino acids. Germline V gene data show CDR1 as MNHEY and CDR2 as SMNVEV (reference sequence). The V gene lost 7 bases and the J gene lost 0 bases, with 16 bases spanning the gap. The CDR3 coding sequence is TGTGCCAGCACCCCTGAGGCCAGCAACTCCTACGAGCAGTACTTC. The encoded protein is CASTPEASNSYEQYF.